One and the same sample provided the 28 T cell receptor beta chains below, sequenced in a study of T cell changes during pregnancy in multiple sclerosis. Assay used: immunoSEQ multiplex PCR; TCRdb lists only in-frame clones, some missing. The sample holds roughly 67,000 clones, roughly nine tenths seen once. The sample here was peripheral blood, taken in the second trimester of pregnancy. Receptors originate from a female donor with multiple sclerosis, enrolled in a pregnancy study.

V is TRBV18 and J is TRBJ1-1; D may be TRBD1 (5 bases). V lost 0 bases and J 8 bases, leaving 10 bases between the germline ends. The CDR3 extends over 13 amino acids. Germline assignment: CDR1 KGHSH and CDR2 LQKENI. CDR3 sequence reads: CASSPPHGGEAFF. The CDR3 region has the DNA TGTGCCAGCTCACCACCGCACGGGGGGGAAGCTTTCTTT. Using reference TRBV18 and TRBJ1-1 for the parts outside the CDR3, the full variable domain is NAGVMQNPRHLVRRRGQEARLRCSPMKGHSHVYWYRQLPEEGLKFMVYLQKENIIDESGMPKERFSAEFPKEGPSILRIQQVVRGDSAAYFCASSPPHGGEAFFGQGTRLTVV.

CDR3 in amino acids: CASSPLGVEQYF. CDR3 DNA sequence: TGTGCCAGCAGCCCCCTAGGGGTCGAGCAGTACTTC. V is TRBV11-2 and J is TRBJ2-7, with D perhaps matching TRBD1 (5 bases). The V end was cut by 5 bases, the J end by 6 bases, with 11 bases between. Germline CDR1 is SGHAT and CDR2 is FQNNGV. The CDR3 is made up of 12 amino acids.

The chain employs TRBV5-8 and TRBJ1-1; D unclear. Trimming stripped 6 bases from V and 2 bases from J, with 17 bases between. This CDR3 comprises 15 residues. CDR1 is SGHTS and CDR2 is YDEGEE in the germline V gene. Written as DNA, the CDR3 is TGTGCCAGCACCCCCCGCTGGAGAGTCAACACTGAAGCTTTCTTT. This sequence encodes CASTPRWRVNTEAFF.

The V call is TRBV2, the J call TRBJ2-3, with D perhaps TRBD2 (6 bases). CDR3 size: 14 residues. Deletions cut 8 bases from V and 0 bases from J, with 12 bases between. Germline loops: CDR1 SNHLY, CDR2 FYNNEI. CDR3 in DNA: TGTGCCAGCCACCGACTAGGCAGCACAGATACGCAGTATTTT. This translates into CASHRLGSTDTQYF.

V gene TRBV30 combines with J gene TRBJ2-5; D is undetermined. The V end lost 5 bases, the J end lost 1 base, and 8 bases lay between the germline ends. The germline gives CDR1 GTSNPN, CDR2 SVGIG (reference sequence). This CDR3 contains 12 residues. CDR3 sequence (DNA): TGTGCCTGGGGCGGCGCCCAAGAGACCCAGTACTTC. Protein sequence: CAWGGAQETQYF.

V gene TRBV4-2 combines with J gene TRBJ1-5; a weak D match, TRBD1 (5 bases). V was clipped by 1 base and J by 0 bases, with 13 bases between them. CDR3 length equals 17 residues. CDR1 is LGHNA, CDR2 YNFKEQ, per germline. CDR3 sequence (DNA): TGTGCCAGCAGCCAAGGGGAGGGGCCAGATAGCAATCAGCCCCAGCATTTT. Protein product: CASSQGEGPDSNQPQHF.

V usage is TRBV5-4 and J usage is TRBJ2-5, with 9 bases that match TRBD2. Germline lookup yields CDR1 SGHNT and CDR2 YYREEE (reference sequence). The junction had 6 bases not matched to a gene; V was cut back by 5 bases and J by 1 base. The CDR3 is 15 residues long. The CDR3 is CASSFSGGFQETQYF. The DNA of the CDR3 is TGTGCCAGCAGTTTTAGCGGGGGCTTCCAAGAGACCCAGTACTTC.

V gene TRBV27 combines with J gene TRBJ1-2; maybe TRBD1 (5 bases). Germline loops: CDR1 MNHEY, CDR2 SMNVEV (reference sequence). This CDR3 spans 14 amino acids. V dropped 5 bases and J dropped 7 bases, with 17 bases sitting between them. This CDR3 reads CASSPQWGGSGYTF. The CDR3 DNA is TGTGCCAGCAGTCCTCAATGGGGGGGAAGTGGCTACACCTTC.

The rearrangement joins TRBV6-5 to TRBJ2-5; D is possibly TRBD2 (5 bases). This CDR3 is 14 amino acids long. Trimming removed 2 bases at V and 0 bases at J, with 7 bases between. CDR1 is MNHEY and CDR2 is SVGAGI in the germline V gene. Here the CDR3 reads CASSYGSYQETQYF. CDR3 bases: TGTGCCAGCAGTTACGGGAGTTACCAAGAGACCCAGTACTTC.

The V and J genes are TRBV5-1 and TRBJ2-2; tentatively, D is TRBD1 (6 bases). Germline V gene data show CDR1 as SGHRS and CDR2 as YFSETQ. V gave up 0 bases and J gave up 1 base, with 7 bases separating them. This CDR3 region has 15 residues. The CDR3, as DNA: TGCGCCAGCAGCTTGGGACAGGTGAACACCGGGGAGCTGTTTTTT. Protein: CASSLGQVNTGELFF.

V and J are TRBV7-2 and TRBJ1-5, with D possibly TRBD1 on 5 matching bases. The germline V gene encodes CDR1 SGHTA and CDR2 FQGNSA. The V end lost 5 bases, the J end lost 0 bases, and 11 bases lay between the germline ends. The CDR3 runs to 15 residues. The CDR3 DNA reads as TGTGCCAGCAGCGTGCAAGGGGATAGCAATCAGCCCCAGCATTTT. Amino acid sequence: CASSVQGDSNQPQHF.

This rearrangement joins TRBV4-3 to TRBJ1-1; D not resolved. Germline-derived CDR1 and CDR2 are LGHNA and YSLEER. Trimming pared 0 bases from V and 2 bases from J, leaving 4 bases between. This CDR3 has 13 amino acids. CDR3 protein: CASSQEANTEAFF. Here the CDR3 DNA reads TGCGCCAGCAGCCAAGAGGCAAACACTGAAGCTTTCTTT.

The rearrangement uses TRBV19 and TRBJ2-5; no clear D. The CDR3 contains 14 residues. V was trimmed by 7 bases and J by 2 bases, leaving 14 bases between them. CDR1 is LNHDA and CDR2 is SQIVND in the germline V gene (reference sequence). CDR3 bases: TGTGCCAGTATGGGTTCGGCGGAACAAGAGACCCAGTACTTC. Translation: CASMGSAEQETQYF.

CDR3 nucleotide sequence: TGTGCCAGCAGTGAAGGACTAGCGGGATACAATGAGCAGTTCTTC. This sequence encodes CASSEGLAGYNEQFF. This sequence joins TRBV6-4 and TRBJ2-1; 12 bases align to TRBD2. This CDR3 spans 15 amino acids. Per germline, CDR1 MRHNA and CDR2 SNTAGT. Trimming at V came to 3 bases and at J to 4 bases, leaving 1 base not matched to a gene.

The rearrangement uses TRBV11-2 and TRBJ2-7; 8 bases line up with TRBD2. CDR3 length equals 15 residues. CDR1 is SGHAT and CDR2 is FQNNGV in the germline V gene. Germline trimming cut 6 bases from V and 4 bases from J; bases unmatched to any gene: 11. CDR3 DNA: TGTGCCAGCAGACCTCCGGGGACTAGGGATTACGAGCAGTACTTC. The encoded protein is CASRPPGTRDYEQYF. The complete variable domain, with remaining parts taken from reference TRBV11-2 and TRBJ2-7, reads EAGVAQSPRYKIIEKRQSVAFWCNPISGHATLYWYQQILGQGPKLLIQFQNNGVVDDSQLPKDRFSAERLKGVDSTLKIQPAKLEDSAVYLCASRPPGTRDYEQYFGPGTRLTVT.

The V gene is TRBV11-2, the J gene TRBJ1-4, with 8 bases lining up with TRBD1. The CDR3 covers 14 residues. Germline assignment: CDR1 SGHAT and CDR2 FQNNGV. V was clipped by 1 base and J by 5 bases; unmatched bases: 0. CDR3 coding DNA: TGTGCCAGCAGCTTAGGACAGGGGAATGAAAAACTGTTTTTT. Translated: CASSLGQGNEKLFF.

The CDR3 nucleotides read TGTGCCAGCAGTGAAGCAACCGGGGGACTAGCTGGTGAGCAGTTCTTC. Protein sequence: CASSEATGGLAGEQFF. The chain couples TRBV25-1 to TRBJ2-1; 9 bases align to TRBD2. Germline CDR1 is MGHDK and CDR2 is SYGVNS. Losses at the gene ends were 2 bases for V and 9 bases for J; bases not matched to a gene: 11. The CDR3 extends over 16 amino acids.

The chain couples TRBV29-1 to TRBJ2-3, with TRBD1 matching 10 bases. Germline CDR1 SQVTM, CDR2 ANQGSEA. The CDR3 covers 14 residues. V was clipped by 6 bases and J by 3 bases; unmatched bases: 6. The DNA of the CDR3 is TGCAGCGTAATCAGACAGGGGGCAACAGATACGCAGTATTTT. It is translated as CSVIRQGATDTQYF.

The V gene is TRBV4-1, the J gene TRBJ2-3; the D is unclear. V lost 3 bases and J lost 7, with 8 bases in between. Germline-derived CDR1 and CDR2 are MGHRA and YSYEKL. The CDR3 spans 12 residues. The CDR3 nucleotides read TGCGCCAGCAGCCAGGGCCTCAATACGCAGTATTTT. Translation: CASSQGLNTQYF.

The chain employs TRBV18 and TRBJ2-7; 9 nucleotides align to TRBD2. CDR1 is KGHSH, CDR2 LQKENI, per germline. After removal of 3 bases from V and 7 bases from J, the junction contained 7 bases not matched to a gene. This CDR3 contains 14 residues. The CDR3 is CASSPGTSPKEQYF. For the CDR3, the DNA is TGTGCCAGCTCACCCGGGACTAGCCCCAAGGAGCAGTACTTC.

The J gene is TRBJ2-1, the V gene TRBV30; 12 bases agree with TRBD2. Germline V gene lookup returns CDR1 GTSNPN and CDR2 SVGIG (reference sequence). V shed 2 bases and J 2 bases; nucleotides not matched to a gene: 7. The CDR3 is 17 residues long. The CDR3 DNA reads as TGTGCCTGGAGTTTAGGACTAGCGGGATCCACCTACAATGAGCAGTTCTTC. It codes for CAWSLGLAGSTYNEQFF.

The rearrangement uses TRBV27 and TRBJ2-2; D unresolved. Germline lookup yields CDR1 MNHEY and CDR2 SMNVEV (reference sequence). Trimming stripped 4 bases from V and 4 bases from J, with 4 bases between. The CDR3 has 12 residues. DNA of the CDR3: TGTGCCAGCAGTTATCGCACCGGGGAGCTGTTTTTT. Translation: CASSYRTGELFF.

This chain joins TRBV5-1 and TRBJ2-3, with TRBD2 matching over 10 bases. The germline V gene has CDR1 SGHRS and CDR2 YFSETQ. The V segment lost 4 bases and the J segment 14 bases; nucleotides outside the gene matches: 7. The CDR3 has 12 amino acids. The CDR3 loop reads CASSTQREGLYF. The CDR3 DNA sequence: TGCGCCAGCAGCACTCAGCGGGAGGGCCTGTATTTT.

The J gene is TRBJ2-5, the V gene TRBV10-3, with TRBD1 identical over 7 bases. V shed 8 bases and J 2 bases; nucleotides not matched to a gene: 11. In germline, CDR1 is ENHRY, CDR2 SYGVKD. The CDR3 contains 15 residues. The CDR3 reads CAIAYRGGQQETQYF. The DNA of the CDR3 is TGTGCCATCGCCTACAGGGGTGGGCAACAAGAGACCCAGTACTTC.

The J gene is TRBJ1-1, the V gene TRBV6-5; D unclear. With 3 bases removed from V and 1 base from J, the gap between germline ends came to 9 bases. Germline V CDR1 and CDR2: MNHEY, SVGAGI. The CDR3 runs 14 residues. The CDR3 spells CASSYQSGNTEAFF. The CDR3 DNA reads as TGTGCCAGCAGTTATCAGTCAGGGAACACTGAAGCTTTCTTT.

Turning to this clone: Germline and junction disagree at one end, which may indicate a read error. This chain connects TRBV30 to TRBJ1-1; D is perhaps TRBD1 (5 bases). The length of the CDR3 is 11 residues. Germline CDR1 and CDR2: GTSNPN and SVGIG (reference sequence). CDR3 residues: CAWSGSPGLEF. The DNA of the CDR3 is TGTGCCTGGAGTGGATCACCAGGGTTAGAATTT.

This clone was recorded only once. The J gene is TRBJ2-7, the V gene TRBV6-1; D is possibly TRBD2 (6 bases). V gave up 11 bases and J gave up 2 bases, with 19 bases separating them. The length of the CDR3 is 14 residues. Germline V CDR1 and CDR2: MNHNS, SASEGT. CDR3 coding DNA: TGTGCCCACAGGAGGGACTTCCAAACCTACGAGCAGTACTTC. Translated: CAHRRDFQTYEQYF.

V usage is TRBV5-1 and J usage is TRBJ2-2; 8 bases fit TRBD1. Germline V CDR1 and CDR2: SGHRS, YFSETQ. The V gene end was trimmed by 6 bases and the J gene end by 6 bases; junction bases not matched to a gene: 10. This CDR3 has 15 amino acids. The CDR3 region has the DNA TGCGCCAGCAACCCCACCGCAGGGGGCCCCGGGGAGCTGTTTTTT. It codes for CASNPTAGGPGELFF.